Shown below are 7 T cell receptor beta chains from a single sample sequenced in a study of identical twins. TCRdb fed the 5' RACE reads into MiXCR, producing one record per CDR3 protein. The sample gives roughly 630,000 distinct CDR3 sequences, around 7.5% of which show up once; roughly 1.6% is in the top ten. This same sample was also taken into another study, of yellow fever vaccine responses in identical twins.

Sample: PBMCs. These receptors all come from a young woman in good health.

This clonotype was seen repeatedly, ten times or more. The V and J genes are TRBV29-1 and TRBJ1-1; 8 bases match TRBD1. Germline V CDR1 and CDR2: SQVTM, ANQGSEA. After removal of 4 bases from V and 4 bases from J, the junction contained 8 bases not matched to a gene. CDR3 length equals 14 residues. The chain's CDR3 is CSVGQTGVGTEAFF. CDR3 coding DNA: TGCAGCGTTGGCCAGACAGGGGTGGGCACTGAAGCTTTCTTT.

Only a few counts were recorded for this clonotype. The rearrangement joins TRBV25-1 to TRBJ2-7; 8 bases fit TRBD1. CDR3 length: 15 residues. Looked up from germline, CDR1 is MGHDK and CDR2 is SYGVNS. V lost 7 bases to trimming and J lost 6 bases; unmatched junction nucleotides: 14. Here the CDR3 DNA reads TGTGCCAGCAACAACCCCGCGACAGGGACAGGCGAGCAGTACGTC. It yields the protein CASNNPATGTGEQYV.

This clonotype appeared a few times. The chain couples TRBV18 to TRBJ2-1; D unresolved. The CDR3 contains 15 residues. Trimming took off 3 bases at V and 8 bases at J, with 17 bases between the two ends. CDR1 is KGHSH and CDR2 is LQKENI in the germline V gene. CDR3 residues: CASSPRQAARDEQFF. The CDR3 nucleotides read TGTGCCAGCTCACCGAGGCAGGCAGCGAGAGATGAGCAGTTCTTC.

Many counts were recorded for this clonotype. CDR3 DNA sequence: TGTGCCAGCAGTTTTATGGTTTTGGACACCGGGGAGCTGTTTTTT. Translating gives CASSFMVLDTGELFF. This chain connects TRBV28 to TRBJ2-2, with no clear D. The length of the CDR3 is 15 residues. The V end lost 3 bases, the J end lost 3 bases, and 11 bases lay between the germline ends. Germline CDR1 MDHEN, CDR2 SYDVKM.

This clonotype was picked up many times. As DNA, the CDR3 is TGTGCCAGCAGTTTAGGAGGGTCACAGCCCCAGCATTTT. Its translation: CASSLGGSQPQHF. V gene TRBV12-3 or TRBV12-4 combines with J gene TRBJ1-5; no definite D call. V lost 1 base and J lost 7, with 8 bases in between. This CDR3 is built from 13 residues.

There are a few counts of this clonotype. The chain combines TRBV10-3 with TRBJ2-7, with 7 bases matching TRBD1. This CDR3 spans 15 amino acids. Germline CDR1 ENHRY, CDR2 SYGVKD. V lost 6 bases, J lost 2 bases, and 10 bases stayed unmatched. CDR3 sequence reads: CAISSGGTGAYEQYF. Written as DNA, the CDR3 is TGTGCCATCAGCAGTGGGGGTACAGGGGCCTACGAGCAGTACTTC.

This clonotype came up a few times. The CDR3 DNA sequence: TGCGCCAGCAGCTCAGGGACTAGGGTCGTCTCCTACAATGAGCAGTTCTTC. Its protein is CASSSGTRVVSYNEQFF. The V gene is TRBV5-1, the J gene TRBJ2-1; 8 bases agree with TRBD2. Looked up from germline, CDR1 is SGHRS and CDR2 is YFSETQ. The CDR3 covers 17 residues. After removal of 3 bases from V and 0 bases from J, the junction contained 8 bases not matched to a gene.